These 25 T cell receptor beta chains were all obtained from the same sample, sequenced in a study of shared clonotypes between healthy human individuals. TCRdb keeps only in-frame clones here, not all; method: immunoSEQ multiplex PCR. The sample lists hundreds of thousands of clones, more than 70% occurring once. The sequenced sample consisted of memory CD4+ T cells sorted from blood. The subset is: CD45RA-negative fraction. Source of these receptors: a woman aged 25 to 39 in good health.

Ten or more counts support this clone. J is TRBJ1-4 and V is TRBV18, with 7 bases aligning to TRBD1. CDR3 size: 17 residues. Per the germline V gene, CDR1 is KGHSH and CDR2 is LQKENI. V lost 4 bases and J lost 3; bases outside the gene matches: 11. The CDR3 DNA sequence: TGTGCCAGCTCACGAGGACAGGTGGGGTTGGCTAATGAAAAACTGTTTTTT. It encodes CASSRGQVGLANEKLFF.

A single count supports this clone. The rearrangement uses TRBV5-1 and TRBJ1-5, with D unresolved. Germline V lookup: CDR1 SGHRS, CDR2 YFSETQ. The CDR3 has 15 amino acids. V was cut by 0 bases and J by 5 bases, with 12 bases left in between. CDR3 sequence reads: CASSLVRAVYQPQHF. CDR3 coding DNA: TGCGCCAGCAGCTTGGTTAGGGCAGTTTATCAGCCCCAGCATTTT.

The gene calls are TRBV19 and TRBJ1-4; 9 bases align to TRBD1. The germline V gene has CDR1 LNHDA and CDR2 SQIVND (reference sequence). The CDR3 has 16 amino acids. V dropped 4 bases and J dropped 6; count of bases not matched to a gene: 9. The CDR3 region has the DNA TGTGCCAGTAGTACCCAGGCCGGGACAGGGTATGAAAAACTGTTTTTT. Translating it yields CASSTQAGTGYEKLFF.

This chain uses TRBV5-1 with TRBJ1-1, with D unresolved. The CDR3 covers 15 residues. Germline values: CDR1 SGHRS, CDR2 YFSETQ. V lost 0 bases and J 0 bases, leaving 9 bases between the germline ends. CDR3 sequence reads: CASSLVVSMNTEAFF. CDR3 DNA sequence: TGCGCCAGCAGCTTGGTAGTGTCCATGAACACTGAAGCTTTCTTT.

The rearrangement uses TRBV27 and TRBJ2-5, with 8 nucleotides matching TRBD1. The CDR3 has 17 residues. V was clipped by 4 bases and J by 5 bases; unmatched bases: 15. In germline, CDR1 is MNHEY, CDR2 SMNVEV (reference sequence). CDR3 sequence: CASSSNTRRGPRETQYF. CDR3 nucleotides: TGTGCCAGCAGTTCGAACACCCGCAGGGGGCCGCGTGAGACCCAGTACTTC.

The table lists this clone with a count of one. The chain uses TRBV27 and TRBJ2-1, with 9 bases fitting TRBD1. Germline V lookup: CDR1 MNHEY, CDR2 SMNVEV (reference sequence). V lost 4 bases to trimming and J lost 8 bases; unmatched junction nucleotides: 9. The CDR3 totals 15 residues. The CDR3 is CASSSDRGNSDEQFF. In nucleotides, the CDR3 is TGTGCCAGCAGTTCGGACAGGGGAAACTCCGATGAGCAGTTCTTC.

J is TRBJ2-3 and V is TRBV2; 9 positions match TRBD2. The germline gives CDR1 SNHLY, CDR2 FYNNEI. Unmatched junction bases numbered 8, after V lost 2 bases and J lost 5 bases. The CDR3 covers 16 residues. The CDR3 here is CASSEIAGDGGDTQYF. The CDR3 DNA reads TGTGCCAGCAGTGAAATAGCGGGAGATGGAGGAGATACGCAGTATTTT.

The CDR3 sequence: CASSAGAGGLSEAFF. In nucleotides, the CDR3 is TGTGCCAGCAGTGCAGGGGCAGGGGGCTTGTCTGAAGCTTTCTTT. This chain uses TRBV2 with TRBJ1-1; 8 nucleotides line up with TRBD1. The CDR3 is made up of 15 amino acids. Germline V gene sequence: CDR1 SNHLY, CDR2 FYNNEI. V lost 4 bases to trimming and J lost 6 bases; unmatched junction nucleotides: 10.

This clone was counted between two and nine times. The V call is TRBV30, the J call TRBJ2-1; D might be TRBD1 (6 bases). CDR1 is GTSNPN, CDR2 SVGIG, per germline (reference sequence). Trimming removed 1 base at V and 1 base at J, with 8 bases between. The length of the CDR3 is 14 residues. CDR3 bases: TGTGCCTGGAGTGCTGGGACATCCTACAATGAGCAGTTCTTC. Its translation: CAWSAGTSYNEQFF.

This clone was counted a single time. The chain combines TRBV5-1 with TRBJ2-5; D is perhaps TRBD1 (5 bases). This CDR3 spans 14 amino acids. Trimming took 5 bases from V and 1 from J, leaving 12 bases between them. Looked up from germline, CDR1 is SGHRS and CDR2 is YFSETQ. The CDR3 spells CASRNWGSQETQYF. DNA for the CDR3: TGCGCCAGCAGAAATTGGGGCAGCCAAGAGACCCAGTACTTC.

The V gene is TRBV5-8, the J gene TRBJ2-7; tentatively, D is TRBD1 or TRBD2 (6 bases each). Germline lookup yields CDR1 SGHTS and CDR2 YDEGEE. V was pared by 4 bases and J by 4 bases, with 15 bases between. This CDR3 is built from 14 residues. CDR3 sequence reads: CASSHLGGSYEQYF. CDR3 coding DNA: TGTGCCAGCAGCCACCTCGGGGGCTCTTACGAGCAGTACTTC.

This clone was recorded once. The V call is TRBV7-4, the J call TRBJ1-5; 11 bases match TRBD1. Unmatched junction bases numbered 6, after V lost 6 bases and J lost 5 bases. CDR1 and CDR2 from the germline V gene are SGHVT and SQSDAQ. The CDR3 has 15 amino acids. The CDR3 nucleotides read TGTGCCAGCAGTCAGGACAGGGGGCCATATCAGCCCCAGCATTTT. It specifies CASSQDRGPYQPQHF. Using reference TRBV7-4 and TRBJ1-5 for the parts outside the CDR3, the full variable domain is GAGVSQSPRYKVAKRGRDVALRCDSISGHVTLYWYRQTLGQGSEVLTYSQSDAQRDKSGRPSGRFSAERPERSVSTLKIQRTEQGDSAVYLCASSQDRGPYQPQHFGDGTRLSIL.

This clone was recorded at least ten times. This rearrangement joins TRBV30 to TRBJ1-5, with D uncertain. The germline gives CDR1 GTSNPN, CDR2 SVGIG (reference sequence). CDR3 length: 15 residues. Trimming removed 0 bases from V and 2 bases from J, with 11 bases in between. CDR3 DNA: TGTGCCTGGAGTGTGCAAGGGAATGGCAATCAGCCCCAGCATTTT. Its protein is CAWSVQGNGNQPQHF.

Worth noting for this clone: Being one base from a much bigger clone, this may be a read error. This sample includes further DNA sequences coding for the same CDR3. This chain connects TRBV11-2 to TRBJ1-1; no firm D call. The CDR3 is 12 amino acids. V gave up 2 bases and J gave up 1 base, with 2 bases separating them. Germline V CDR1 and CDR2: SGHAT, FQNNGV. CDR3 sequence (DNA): TGTGCCAGCAGCTTAACGAACACTGAAGCTTTCTTT. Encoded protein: CASSLTNTEAFF.

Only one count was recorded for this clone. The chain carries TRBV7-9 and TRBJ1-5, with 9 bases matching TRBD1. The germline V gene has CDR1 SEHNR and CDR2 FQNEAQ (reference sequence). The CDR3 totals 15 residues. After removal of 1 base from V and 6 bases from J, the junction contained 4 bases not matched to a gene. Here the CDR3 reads CASSLVGQGSQPQHF. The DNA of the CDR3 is TGTGCCAGCAGCTTAGTAGGACAGGGGAGTCAGCCCCAGCATTTT.

CDR3 sequence reads: CASSIGWGAVNTGELFF. Here the CDR3 DNA reads TGTGCCAGTAGTATCGGGTGGGGAGCGGTGAACACCGGGGAGCTGTTTTTT. This chain links TRBV19 with TRBJ2-2, with TRBD2 as a possible D gene (5 bases). V lost 3 bases, J lost 1 base, and 15 bases lay in between. Germline CDR1 reads LNHDA; CDR2 reads SQIVND (reference sequence). This CDR3 comprises 17 residues.

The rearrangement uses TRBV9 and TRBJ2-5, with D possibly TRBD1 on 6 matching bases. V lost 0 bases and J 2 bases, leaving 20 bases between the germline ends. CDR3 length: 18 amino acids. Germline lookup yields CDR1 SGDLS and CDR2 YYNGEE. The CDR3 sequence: CASSVGRTDGGTQETQYF. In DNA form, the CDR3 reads TGTGCCAGCAGCGTAGGTAGGACAGATGGGGGCACACAAGAGACCCAGTACTTC.

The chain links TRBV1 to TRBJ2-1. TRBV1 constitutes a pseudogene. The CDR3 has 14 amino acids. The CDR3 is CTRGPGSEYNEQFF. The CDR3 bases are TGCACCAGGGGGCCGGGGAGCGAATACAATGAGCAGTTCTTC.

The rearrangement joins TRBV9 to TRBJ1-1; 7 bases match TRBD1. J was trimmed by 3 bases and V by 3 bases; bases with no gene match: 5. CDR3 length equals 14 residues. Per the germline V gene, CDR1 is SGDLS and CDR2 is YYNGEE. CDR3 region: CASSGQGVYTEAFF. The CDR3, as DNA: TGTGCCAGCAGCGGCCAGGGGGTCTACACTGAAGCTTTCTTT.

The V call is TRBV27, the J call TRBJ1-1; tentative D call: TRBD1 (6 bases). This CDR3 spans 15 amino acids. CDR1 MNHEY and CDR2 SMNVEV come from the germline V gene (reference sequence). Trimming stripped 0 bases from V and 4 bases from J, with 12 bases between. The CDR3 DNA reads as TGTGCCAGCAGTTTATCGCCAGGGGCATCCACTGAAGCTTTCTTT. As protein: CASSLSPGASTEAFF.

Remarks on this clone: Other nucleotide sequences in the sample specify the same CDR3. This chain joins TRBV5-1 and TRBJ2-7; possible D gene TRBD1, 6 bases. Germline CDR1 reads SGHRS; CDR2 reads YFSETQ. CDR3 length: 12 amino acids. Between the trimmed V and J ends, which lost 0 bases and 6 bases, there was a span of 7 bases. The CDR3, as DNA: TGCGCCAGCAGCTTGGAACAGGGCGAGCAGTACTTC. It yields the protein CASSLEQGEQYF.

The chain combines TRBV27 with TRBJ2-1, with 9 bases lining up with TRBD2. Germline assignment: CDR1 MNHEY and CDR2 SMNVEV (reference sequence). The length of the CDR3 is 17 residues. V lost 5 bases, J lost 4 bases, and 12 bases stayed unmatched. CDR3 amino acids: CASSMTSGGVGYNEQFF. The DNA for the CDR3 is TGTGCCAGCAGTATGACTAGCGGCGGCGTGGGATACAATGAGCAGTTCTTC.

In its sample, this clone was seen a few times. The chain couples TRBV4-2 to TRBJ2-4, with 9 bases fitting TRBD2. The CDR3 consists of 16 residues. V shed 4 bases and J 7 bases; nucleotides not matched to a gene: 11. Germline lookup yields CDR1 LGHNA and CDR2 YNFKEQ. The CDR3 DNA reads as TGTGCCAGCAGCCCCCGGGGTAGCGGGAGTATCAACATTCAGTACTTC. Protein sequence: CASSPRGSGSINIQYF.

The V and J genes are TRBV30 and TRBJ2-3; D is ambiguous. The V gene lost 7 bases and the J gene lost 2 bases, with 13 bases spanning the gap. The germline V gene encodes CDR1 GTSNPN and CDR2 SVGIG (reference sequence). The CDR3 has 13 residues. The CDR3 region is CAYSRATTDTQYF. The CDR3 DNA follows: TGTGCCTATTCCCGGGCCACCACAGATACGCAGTATTTT.

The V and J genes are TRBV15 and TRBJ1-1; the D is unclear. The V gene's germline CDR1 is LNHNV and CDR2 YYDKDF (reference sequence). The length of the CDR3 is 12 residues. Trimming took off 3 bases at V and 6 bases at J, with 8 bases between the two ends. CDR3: CATSREGSEAFF. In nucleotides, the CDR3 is TGTGCCACCAGCAGGGAAGGGTCTGAAGCTTTCTTT. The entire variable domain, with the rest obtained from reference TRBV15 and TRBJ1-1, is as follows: DAMVIQNPRYQVTQFGKPVTLSCSQTLNHNVMYWYQQKSSQAPKLLFHYYDKDFNNEADTPDNFQSRRPNTSFCFLDIRSPGLGDTAMYLCATSREGSEAFFGQGTRLTVV.